This TCR beta chain was recovered during a study of blood T cell repertoires in COVID-19. Germline CDR1 and CDR2: SGHAT and FQNNGV. V lost 5 bases and J lost 7; bases outside the gene matches: 11. The CDR3 consists of 15 residues. Libraries were prepared by immunoSEQ multiplex PCR; TCRdb keeps only in-frame clonotypes and omits some of them. Here the sample spans 150,000 or so clones, around nine tenths being singletons. The gene calls are TRBV11-2 and TRBJ1-2; TRBD1 matches 9 bases. The sequence derives from an older woman with COVID-19, enrolled during active disease. Sequencing input: peripheral blood. In nucleotides, the CDR3 is TGTGCCAGCAGCGCTACCGGGACAGGGAATCGTGGCTACACCTTC. This encodes CASSATGTGNRGYTF.